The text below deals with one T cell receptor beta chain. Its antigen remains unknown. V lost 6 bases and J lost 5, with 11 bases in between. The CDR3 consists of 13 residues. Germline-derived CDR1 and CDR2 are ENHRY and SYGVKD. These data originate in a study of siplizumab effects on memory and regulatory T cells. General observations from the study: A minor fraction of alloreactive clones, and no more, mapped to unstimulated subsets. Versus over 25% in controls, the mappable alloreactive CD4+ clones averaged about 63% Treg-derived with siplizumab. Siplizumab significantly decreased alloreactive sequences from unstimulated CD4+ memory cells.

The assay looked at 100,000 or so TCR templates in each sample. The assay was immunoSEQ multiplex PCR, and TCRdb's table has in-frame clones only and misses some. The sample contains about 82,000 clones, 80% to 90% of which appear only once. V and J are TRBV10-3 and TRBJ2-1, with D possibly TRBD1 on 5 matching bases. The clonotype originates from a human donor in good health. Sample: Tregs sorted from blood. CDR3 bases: TGTGCCATCAGCAAGCAGACAGACAATGAGCAGTTCTTC. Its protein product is CAISKQTDNEQFF.